This T cell receptor beta chain comes out of a study of cytomegalovirus exposure and HLA in healthy donors. General study points: TCR beta V segments were, for the most part, productive about 90% or about 30% of the time in an earlier analysis. Donors belonging to an Asian-associated ancestry cluster reportedly showed fewer N-insertions in productive TCRs than the 666-donor mean, according to what a later analysis found. Many donors carried some public TCRs, although rarity characterized most TCR sequences.

PCR primers comprised 60 Vbeta and 13 Jbeta primers. The protocol was immunoSEQ multiplex PCR, while the TCRdb copy is restricted to in-frame clones and leaves out a portion. The data contain fewer than 250,000 clones, about 85% of them singletons. The CDR3 runs to 15 residues. Germline V gene lookup returns CDR1 LGHNA and CDR2 YNFKEQ. J was trimmed by 2 bases and V by 0 bases; bases with no gene match: 3. Notes on this clone: No antigen is known for it.

This clonotype was sampled from a woman between 50 and 59 years old in good health and CMV-seropositive. The material sequenced was PBMCs. The V and J genes are TRBV4-2 and TRBJ1-2; 7 bases are a match to TRBD1. Here the CDR3 DNA reads TGTGCCAGCAGCCAAGATACGGGACAGAACTATGGCTACACCTTC. Protein product: CASSQDTGQNYGYTF.